This T cell receptor beta chain was identified during a study of T cells after yellow fever vaccination. MiXCR, run by TCRdb on the 5' RACE reads, gives a single entry per CDR3 protein. This sample has about 45,000 distinct CDR3 sequences; approximately 6.3% occur once, and the top ten carry roughly a tenth. The CDR3 consists of 15 residues. Germline V gene sequence: CDR1 LGHNA, CDR2 YNFKEQ. V was clipped by 0 bases and J by 15 bases; unmatched bases: 10. The clonotype comes from a man aged 25 to 40 who received the YFV17D yellow fever vaccine. The gene calls are TRBV4-2 and TRBJ2-1; 11 bases line up with TRBD2. Sequencing was performed on PBMCs, either bulk or a sorted T-cell subset (CD4+, CD8+, memory, or dextramer-sorted; not recorded which), taken 45 days after the yellow fever booster vaccination. The chain's CDR3 is CASSQESISGRERFF. CDR3 sequence (DNA): TGTGCCAGCAGCCAAGAGAGCATTAGCGGGAGGGAACGGTTCTTC.